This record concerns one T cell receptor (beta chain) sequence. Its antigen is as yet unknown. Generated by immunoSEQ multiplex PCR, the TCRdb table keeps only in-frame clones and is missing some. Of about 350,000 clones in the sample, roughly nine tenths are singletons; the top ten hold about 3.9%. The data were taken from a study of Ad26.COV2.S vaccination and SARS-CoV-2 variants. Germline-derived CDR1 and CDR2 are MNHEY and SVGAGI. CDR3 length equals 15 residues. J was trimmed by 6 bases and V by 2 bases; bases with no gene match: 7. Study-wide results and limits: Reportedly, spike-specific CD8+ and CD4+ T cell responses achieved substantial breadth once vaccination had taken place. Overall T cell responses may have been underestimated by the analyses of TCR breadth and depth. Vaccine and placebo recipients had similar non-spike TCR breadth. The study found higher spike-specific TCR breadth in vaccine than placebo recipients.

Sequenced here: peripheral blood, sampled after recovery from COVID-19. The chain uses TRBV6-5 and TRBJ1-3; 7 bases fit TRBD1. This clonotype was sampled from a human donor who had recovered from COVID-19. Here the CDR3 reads CASSYAQGNQNTIYF. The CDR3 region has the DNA TGTGCCAGCAGTTACGCACAGGGGAATCAAAACACCATATATTTT.